This entry lists 11 T cell receptor beta chains sequenced from one sample in a study of graft-versus-host responses after intestinal transplantation. Method: immunoSEQ multiplex PCR; TCRdb's copy keeps in-frame clones and lacks some. Found here are about 120,000 clones, over 85% of them singletons; the top ten hold over 0.1%. For these receptors, no antigen is known. The sequencing used unstimulated CD4+ T cells sorted from spleen or lymph node cells, collected before intestinal transplant. Receptors were obtained from a human donor who received an intestinal transplant.

The J gene is TRBJ2-1, the V gene TRBV11-2, with D perhaps matching TRBD1 or TRBD2 (5 bases each). The CDR3 loop spans 16 amino acids. V lost 4 bases, J lost 2 bases, and 15 bases lay in between. The V gene's germline CDR1 is SGHAT and CDR2 FQNNGV. CDR3 residues: CASSSALLGAYNEQFF. CDR3 bases: TGTGCCAGCAGCTCCGCCCTACTGGGGGCCTACAATGAGCAGTTCTTC.

As to this clone: A much bigger clone sits one base away, suggesting this may be a read error. The rearrangement joins TRBV11-2 to TRBJ1-2, with TRBD1 identical over 8 bases. Germline V CDR1 and CDR2: SGHAT, FQNNGV. The CDR3 has 13 amino acids. J was trimmed by 5 bases and V by 1 base; bases with no gene match: 0. The CDR3 reads CASSLGTGYGYTF. The CDR3 DNA is TGTGCCAGCAGCTTAGGGACAGGGTATGGCTACACCTTC.

This sequence joins TRBV21-1 and TRBJ2-5; TRBD2, the D gene given by the table, was not confirmed from the DNA. TRBV21-1 is designated a pseudogene. The CDR3 extends over 14 amino acids. The CDR3 protein is CASSKRPGGETQYF. The CDR3 coding sequence is TGTGCCAGCAGCAAAAGACCGGGAGGGGAGACCCAGTACTTC.

This chain uses TRBV14 with TRBJ2-1, with D uncertain. This CDR3 spans 17 amino acids. V shed 0 bases and J shed 0 bases, with 12 bases lying between them. Germline V gene data show CDR1 as SGHDN and CDR2 as FVKESK. The CDR3 here is CASSQDRLLTSYNEQFF. DNA of the CDR3: TGTGCCAGCAGCCAAGATCGTCTCCTGACCTCCTACAATGAGCAGTTCTTC.

The V and J genes are TRBV6-4 and TRBJ2-7; 7 bases match TRBD1. Trimming cost V 2 bases and J 1 base; bases outside gene matches: 8. The germline V gene has CDR1 MRHNA and CDR2 SNTAGT. CDR3 size: 16 residues. This chain's CDR3 is CASSDPDRFQSYEQYF. CDR3 in DNA: TGTGCCAGCAGTGACCCGGACAGGTTCCAATCCTACGAGCAGTACTTC.

The CDR3 here is CASRDYNTDTQYF. The CDR3 region has the DNA TGTGCCAGCCGGGACTATAACACAGATACGCAGTATTTT. V and J are TRBV7-9 and TRBJ2-3, with 7 bases identical to TRBD2. The CDR3 totals 13 residues. Per germline, CDR1 SEHNR and CDR2 FQNEAQ (reference sequence). The junction had 4 bases not matched to a gene; V was cut back by 8 bases and J by 2 bases.

The sample holds one count of this clone. This chain uses TRBV7-2 with TRBJ2-5; TRBD1 matches 7 bases. V lost 5 bases and J lost 3; bases outside the gene matches: 12. The germline CDR1 and CDR2 sequences are SGHTA and FQGNSA. The CDR3 has 16 amino acids. CDR3 coding DNA: TGTGCCAGCAGCCCAGGGGGTTTCGAGCCGGAAGAGACCCAGTACTTC. This gives the protein CASSPGGFEPEETQYF. Full variable domain (outside the CDR3, taken from reference TRBV7-2 and TRBJ2-5): GAGVSQSPSNKVTEKGKDVELRCDPISGHTALYWYRQSLGQGLEFLIYFQGNSAPDKSGLPSDRFSAERTGGSVSTLTIQRTQQEDSAVYLCASSPGGFEPEETQYFGPGTRLLVL.

This chain joins TRBV9 and TRBJ2-1, with no clear D. In germline, CDR1 is SGDLS, CDR2 YYNGEE. CDR3 length: 16 residues. V was clipped by 0 bases and J by 3 bases, with 13 bases between them. DNA of the CDR3: TGTGCCAGCAGCGTAGTGGAGAGGAGCTACTACAATGAGCAGTTCTTC. Residues: CASSVVERSYYNEQFF.

J is TRBJ2-7 and V is TRBV6-4; D remains ambiguous. V shed 5 bases and J shed 4 bases, with 21 bases lying between them. The CDR3 covers 16 residues. Germline CDR1 MRHNA, CDR2 SNTAGT. CDR3 nucleotide sequence: TGTGCCAGCAGTTTTCCGAGGCCTACGGCGATTTACGAGCAGTACTTC. This gives the protein CASSFPRPTAIYEQYF.

The rearrangement uses TRBV15 and TRBJ2-7; D is unclear. The V gene lost 5 bases and the J gene lost 5 bases, with 16 bases spanning the gap. Germline V gene data show CDR1 as LNHNV and CDR2 as YYDKDF (reference sequence). This CDR3 spans 14 amino acids. CDR3 loop: CATSPFGVYDEQYF. The CDR3, as DNA: TGTGCCACCAGCCCTTTTGGTGTTTACGACGAGCAGTACTTC.

The gene calls are TRBV11-2 and TRBJ1-2, with unresolved D. Germline V lookup: CDR1 SGHAT, CDR2 FQNNGV. The V and J ends lost 5 bases and 3 bases respectively, with 10 bases between them. There are 13 residues in the CDR3. The CDR3 sequence: CASSAQKDYGYTF. The CDR3 bases are TGTGCCAGCAGCGCGCAGAAAGACTATGGCTACACCTTC.